Described below is a single T cell receptor beta chain sequence and its context. What it binds is unknown. This record comes from a study of response to subunit inactivated influenza vaccine. TCRdb reanalysed the RT-PCR reads using MiXCR and keeps one entry per CDR3 protein. The table lists 530,000 or so distinct CDR3 sequences, roughly 10% of them singletons. V shed 4 bases, J shed 6 bases, and the junction held 7 bases outside the gene matches. CDR1 is DFQATT and CDR2 is SNEGSKA in the germline V gene (reference sequence). The CDR3 covers 13 residues. Study-wide points: Every seasonal influenza vaccination brings in few new T cells, the authors suggested.

Here the sequenced sample was PBMCs from blood, taken on the day of vaccination. V is TRBV20-1 and J is TRBJ2-3; 7 positions agree with TRBD2. The clonotype originates from a man aged 50 or older who received an inactivated influenza vaccine. CDR3 in DNA: TGCAGTGCTACAGGACTAGTCGGGGATACGCAGTATTTT. It specifies CSATGLVGDTQYF.